This T cell receptor beta chain was found in a study of CD8 T cells in ankylosing spondylitis. Overall study results and limits: Certain motif variants had earlier been reported in reactive arthritis synovial fluid and blood. Roughly eight highly homologous variants formed a TCR beta motif that appeared characteristic of ankylosing spondylitis blood.

With molecular barcodes, quantitative 5'-RACE was used to make the TCR beta libraries. TCRdb processed the 5' RACE reads anew with MiXCR; each CDR3 protein has one entry. The sample contains some 840,000 distinct CDR3 sequences, about 12% of which appear only once. For this clonotype: Its antigen is currently unknown.

The receptor was derived from a male donor with ankylosing spondylitis. Sequencing was performed on blood, either unsorted or a sorted T cell fraction (not recorded which).

For the CDR3, the DNA is TGTGCCAGCAGTTTATCTTGGCCGAACACTGAAGCTTTCTTT. Translated, it gives CASSLSWPNTEAFF. The gene calls are TRBV28 and TRBJ1-1, with unresolved D. The CDR3 is made up of 14 amino acids. Trimming shortened V by 1 base and J by 1 base, and 7 bases separated the two germline ends. Germline loops: CDR1 MDHEN, CDR2 SYDVKM.